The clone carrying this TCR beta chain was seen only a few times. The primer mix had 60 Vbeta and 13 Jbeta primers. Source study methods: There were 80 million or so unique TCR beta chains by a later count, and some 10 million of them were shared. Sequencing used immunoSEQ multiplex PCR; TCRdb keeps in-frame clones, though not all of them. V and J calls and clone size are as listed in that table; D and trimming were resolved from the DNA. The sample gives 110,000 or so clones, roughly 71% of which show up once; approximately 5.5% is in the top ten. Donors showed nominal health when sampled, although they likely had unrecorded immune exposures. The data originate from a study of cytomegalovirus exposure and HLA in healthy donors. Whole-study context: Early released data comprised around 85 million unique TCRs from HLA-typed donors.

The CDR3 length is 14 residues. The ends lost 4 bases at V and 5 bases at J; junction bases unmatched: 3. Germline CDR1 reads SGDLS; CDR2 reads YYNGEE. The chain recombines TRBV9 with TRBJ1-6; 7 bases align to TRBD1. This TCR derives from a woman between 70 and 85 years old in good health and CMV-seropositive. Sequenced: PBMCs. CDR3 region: CASSLDRDNSPLHF. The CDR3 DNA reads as TGTGCCAGCAGCCTTGACAGGGATAATTCACCCCTCCACTTT.